This passage covers 25 T cell receptor beta chains from one sample sequenced in a study of shared clonotypes between healthy human individuals. The data were produced by immunoSEQ multiplex PCR, yet TCRdb's version contains in-frame clones alone and is incomplete. The sample carries around 700,000 clones, around three quarters recorded once. The source material was memory CD4+ T cells sorted from blood. Subset noted: CD45RA-negative fraction. The receptors come from a woman between 25 and 40 years old in good health.

Only a few counts were recorded for this clone. This rearrangement joins TRBV27 to TRBJ2-7; D perhaps matches TRBD2 (5 bases). Germline lookup yields CDR1 MNHEY and CDR2 SMNVEV (reference sequence). V dropped 6 bases and J dropped 3 bases, with 15 bases sitting between them. The CDR3 runs 14 residues. CDR3 protein: CASRLTGNFYEQYF. DNA for the CDR3: TGTGCCAGCAGACTAACCGGGAACTTCTACGAGCAGTACTTC.

The V call is TRBV10-3, the J call TRBJ1-2; D remains ambiguous. The CDR3 covers 13 residues. CDR1 is ENHRY and CDR2 is SYGVKD in the germline V gene. CDR3 bases: TGTGCTCTTCAGGAGGGAGAATACTATGGCTACACCTTC. This gives the protein CALQEGEYYGYTF.

In its sample, this clone was seen many times. J is TRBJ1-6 and V is TRBV10-3; TRBD1 is a possible D gene (5 bases). Germline V CDR1 and CDR2: ENHRY, SYGVKD. V lost 7 bases to trimming and J lost 6 bases, with 13 bases between them. CDR3 size: 14 residues. The CDR3 region is CAINREQGNSPLHF. The DNA of the CDR3 is TGTGCCATCAATAGAGAGCAGGGTAATTCACCCCTCCACTTT.

V and J are TRBV7-2 and TRBJ2-5; 7 bases match TRBD1. Germline V gene data show CDR1 as SGHTA and CDR2 as FQGNSA. With 1 base clipped from V and 5 bases from J, the junction kept 1 base outside the gene matches. The CDR3 spans 13 residues. The CDR3 loop is CASSLGRGETQYF. The CDR3 region has the DNA TGTGCCAGCAGCTTAGGCAGGGGGGAGACCCAGTACTTC. The full variable domain, with the rest looked up from reference TRBV7-2 and TRBJ2-5, is GAGVSQSPSNKVTEKGKDVELRCDPISGHTALYWYRQSLGQGLEFLIYFQGNSAPDKSGLPSDRFSAERTGGSVSTLTIQRTQQEDSAVYLCASSLGRGETQYFGPGTRLLVL.

J is TRBJ1-4 and V is TRBV6-1, with 10 bases fitting TRBD1. Germline V gene lookup returns CDR1 MNHNS and CDR2 SASEGT. This CDR3 comprises 15 residues. Trimming removed 2 bases from V and 5 bases from J; junction bases left unmatched: 2. For the CDR3, the DNA is TGTGCCAGCAGTGAAATGGGACAGGGGAATGAAAAACTGTTTTTT. Amino acids: CASSEMGQGNEKLFF.

The chain employs TRBV13 and TRBJ2-6; 10 bases fit TRBD1. With V trimmed by 3 bases and J by 0 bases, 8 bases remained unmatched. The CDR3 is 19 residues long. CDR1 and CDR2 (germline): PRHDT, FYEKMQ (reference sequence). The CDR3 DNA is TGTGCCAGCAGCTTCCGACAGGGGGCAATATCCTCTGGGGCCAACGTCCTGACTTTC. Residues: CASSFRQGAISSGANVLTF.

This chain joins TRBV11-3 and TRBJ2-5; the D is unclear. V dropped 3 bases and J dropped 5 bases, with 10 bases sitting between them. The CDR3 has 13 residues. CDR1 and CDR2 from the germline V gene are SGHNT and YENEEA. The CDR3 here is CASSFSARETQYF. CDR3 DNA: TGTGCCAGCAGCTTTAGTGCTCGGGAGACCCAGTACTTC.

About this clone itself: A read error is likely here: a far larger clone is one base away. The sample holds other DNA sequences that translate to the same CDR3. The J gene is TRBJ2-2, the V gene TRBV5-1; D may be TRBD1 (6 bases). Germline assignment: CDR1 SGHRS and CDR2 YFSETQ. Trimming left V 4 bases short and J 3 bases short, with 10 bases between. CDR3 length equals 14 residues. CDR3 amino acids: CASSPGTHTGELFF. In DNA form, the CDR3 reads TGCGCCAGCAGCCCCGGGACACACACCGGGGAGCTGTTTTTT.

As DNA, the CDR3 is TGTGCCAGCAGCTTCGCGACGGAATATGGCTACACCTTC. It specifies CASSFATEYGYTF. The chain couples TRBV7-9 to TRBJ1-2; no clear D gene. The CDR3 consists of 13 residues. The V gene's germline CDR1 is SEHNR and CDR2 FQNEAQ (reference sequence). V dropped 3 bases and J dropped 5 bases, with 10 bases sitting between them. Complete variable domain (other parts from reference TRBV7-9 and TRBJ1-2): DTGVSQNPRHKITKRGQNVTFRCDPISEHNRLYWYRQTLGQGPEFLTYFQNEAQLEKSRLLSDRFSAERPKGSFSTLEIQRTEQGDSAMYLCASSFATEYGYTFGSGTRLTVV.

In its sample, this clone was seen a few times. The gene calls are TRBV2 and TRBJ1-4, with D unclear. Deletions cut 8 bases from V and 7 bases from J, with 11 bases between. The V gene's germline CDR1 is SNHLY and CDR2 FYNNEI. This CDR3 region has 12 residues. The CDR3 region is CASARESEKLFF. The CDR3 DNA reads TGTGCCAGCGCGAGGGAGAGTGAAAAACTGTTTTTT.

The V call is TRBV4-1, the J call TRBJ2-4; TRBD2 aligns across 8 bases. Germline trimming cut 1 base from V and 3 bases from J; bases unmatched to any gene: 5. The CDR3 has 16 residues. In germline, CDR1 is MGHRA, CDR2 YSYEKL. The CDR3 sequence is CASSQGAGGVKNIQYF. DNA of the CDR3: TGCGCCAGCAGCCAAGGTGCGGGAGGAGTCAAAAACATTCAGTACTTC.

The chain couples TRBV6-5 to TRBJ2-1, with TRBD2 matching 7 bases. With V trimmed by 7 bases and J by 7 bases, 13 bases remained unmatched. Germline V gene sequence: CDR1 MNHEY, CDR2 SVGAGI. The CDR3 length is 15 residues. The CDR3 nucleotides are TGTGCCAGCAACCTAGCGGCCGCTTCTAGGAATGAGCAGTTCTTC. Amino acid sequence: CASNLAAASRNEQFF.

Points on this clone: A clone one base away is much larger, so this may be a read error. Different DNA sequences within this sample yield the same CDR3. V is TRBV11-2 and J is TRBJ1-1, with D uncertain. V lost 4 bases and J lost 3, with 9 bases in between. This CDR3 contains 13 residues. Germline lookup yields CDR1 SGHAT and CDR2 FQNNGV. In nucleotides, the CDR3 is TGTGCCAGCAGCTCACAAAGGGACACTGAAGCTTTCTTT. Protein: CASSSQRDTEAFF.

A word on this clone: Other DNA sequences in the same sample also yield this CDR3. The chain recombines TRBV28 with TRBJ1-4, with D hard to call. Germline V gene lookup returns CDR1 MDHEN and CDR2 SYDVKM. The V gene lost 4 bases and the J gene lost 5 bases, with 14 bases spanning the gap. The CDR3 covers 15 residues. CDR3 coding DNA: TGTGCCAGCAGTTCGCCAGGACGCGGGAATGAAAAACTGTTTTTT. Residues: CASSSPGRGNEKLFF.

This clone was seen more than once but under ten times. This CDR3 is CAISASTDTQYF. The CDR3 bases are TGTGCCATCAGTGCCTCCACAGATACGCAGTATTTT. V gene TRBV10-3 combines with J gene TRBJ2-3, with D unresolved. This CDR3 contains 12 residues. Germline V gene sequence: CDR1 ENHRY, CDR2 SYGVKD. V dropped 4 bases and J dropped 2 bases, with 4 bases sitting between them.

This clone was observed a few times. The V call is TRBV25-1, the J call TRBJ2-2, with TRBD1 matching over 9 bases. There are 15 residues in the CDR3. After removal of 3 bases from V and 4 bases from J, the junction contained 3 bases not matched to a gene. The germline CDR1 and CDR2 sequences are MGHDK and SYGVNS. The DNA of the CDR3 is TGTGCCAGCAGTGAGTCGACAGGGGGCACCGGGGAGCTGTTTTTT. Its protein is CASSESTGGTGELFF.

The J gene is TRBJ2-7, the V gene TRBV11-2; either TRBD1 or TRBD2 may supply D (5 bases each). V shed 7 bases and J shed 0 bases, with 16 bases lying between them. This CDR3 is 15 amino acids long. Germline CDR1 reads SGHAT; CDR2 reads FQNNGV. The CDR3 DNA reads TGTGCCAGCACCGAGGGGTGGGCATACTCCTACGAGCAGTACTTC. It codes for CASTEGWAYSYEQYF.

This clone has ten or more counts. The chain employs TRBV30 and TRBJ1-5; 7 positions match TRBD1. The germline gives CDR1 GTSNPN, CDR2 SVGIG (reference sequence). There are 13 residues in the CDR3. V was pared by 6 bases and J by 2 bases, with 4 bases of the junction left unmatched. This CDR3 is CACDRVGNQPQHF. Here the CDR3 DNA reads TGTGCCTGCGACAGGGTTGGCAATCAGCCCCAGCATTTT.

This clone was counted a few times. The chain combines TRBV4-1 with TRBJ2-7; TRBD2 aligns across 10 bases. J lost 0 bases, V lost 6 bases, and 11 bases had no gene match. The CDR3 sequence is 17 residues long. Germline V gene sequence: CDR1 MGHRA, CDR2 YSYEKL. DNA for the CDR3: TGCGCCAGCAGATGGACTAGCGGATACAAAAACTCCTACGAGCAGTACTTC. Translated: CASRWTSGYKNSYEQYF.

The rearrangement joins TRBV28 to TRBJ1-4; D remains unclear. Germline loops: CDR1 MDHEN, CDR2 SYDVKM. This CDR3 is built from 13 residues. Trimming stripped 2 bases from V and 13 bases from J, with 14 bases between. This chain's CDR3 is CASSLSGSTRLFF. The DNA of the CDR3 is TGTGCCAGCAGTTTAAGCGGGTCAACTCGACTGTTTTTT.

This clone has a handful of counts. The gene calls are TRBV30 and TRBJ1-1, with D perhaps TRBD1 (5 bases). The germline V and J ends were trimmed by 3 bases and 5 bases, with 16 bases remaining between them. Germline-derived CDR1 and CDR2 are GTSNPN and SVGIG (reference sequence). The CDR3 loop spans 14 amino acids. The CDR3: CAWSPGRVGTEAFF. CDR3 bases: TGTGCCTGGAGCCCCGGCAGGGTAGGAACTGAAGCTTTCTTT.

The V and J genes are TRBV7-6 and TRBJ2-1; 14 positions agree with TRBD2. From germline, CDR1 is SGHVS and CDR2 FNYEAQ. After removal of 0 bases from V and 11 bases from J, the junction contained 3 bases not matched to a gene. The CDR3 runs to 15 residues. The CDR3 DNA reads TGTGCCAGCAGCTTAGCCGGGACTAGCGGGAGCAAGCAGTTCTTC. Its protein is CASSLAGTSGSKQFF.

The chain recombines TRBV18 with TRBJ1-1, with D possibly being TRBD1 (6 bases). The CDR3 loop spans 14 amino acids. CDR1 KGHSH and CDR2 LQKENI come from the germline V gene. The V and J ends lost 4 bases and 1 base respectively, with 10 bases between them. CDR3 DNA: TGTGCCAGCTCACTCGGGACACCGAACACTGAAGCTTTCTTT. It specifies CASSLGTPNTEAFF.

This chain uses TRBV11-1 with TRBJ2-1, with 12 bases identical to TRBD2. In germline, CDR1 is SGHAT, CDR2 FQDESV (reference sequence). J was trimmed by 6 bases and V by 2 bases; bases with no gene match: 5. This CDR3 has 16 amino acids. Here the CDR3 DNA reads TGTGCCAGCAGCTTAATGGCACTAGCGGGAGGCAATGAGCAGTTCTTC. Translated: CASSLMALAGGNEQFF. Supplemented by reference TRBV11-1 and TRBJ2-1, the full variable domain reads EAEVAQSPRYKITEKSQAVAFWCDPISGHATLYWYRQILGQGPELLVQFQDESVVDDSQLPKDRFSAERLKGVDSTLKIQPAELGDSAMYLCASSLMALAGGNEQFFGPGTRLTVL.

This clone showed up just a few times. The chain is built from TRBV10-3 and TRBJ1-1; D perhaps matches TRBD1 (6 bases). The CDR3 is 14 amino acids. From germline, CDR1 is ENHRY and CDR2 SYGVKD. Between the trimmed V and J ends, which lost 2 bases and 3 bases, there was a span of 10 bases. CDR3 sequence (DNA): TGTGCCATCAGTGAGGGACAGAGCTACACTGAAGCTTTCTTT. This gives the protein CAISEGQSYTEAFF.